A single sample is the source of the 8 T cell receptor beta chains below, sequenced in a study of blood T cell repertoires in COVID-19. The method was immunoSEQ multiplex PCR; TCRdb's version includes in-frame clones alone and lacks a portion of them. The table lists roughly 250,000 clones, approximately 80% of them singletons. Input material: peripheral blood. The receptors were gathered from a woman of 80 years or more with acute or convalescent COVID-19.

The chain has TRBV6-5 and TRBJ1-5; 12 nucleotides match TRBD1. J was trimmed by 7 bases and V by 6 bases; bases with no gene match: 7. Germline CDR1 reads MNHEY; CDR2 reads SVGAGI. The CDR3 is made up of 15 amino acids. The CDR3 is CASRKGTGGGQPQHF. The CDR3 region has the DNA TGTGCCAGCAGGAAGGGGACAGGGGGCGGGCAGCCCCAGCATTTT.

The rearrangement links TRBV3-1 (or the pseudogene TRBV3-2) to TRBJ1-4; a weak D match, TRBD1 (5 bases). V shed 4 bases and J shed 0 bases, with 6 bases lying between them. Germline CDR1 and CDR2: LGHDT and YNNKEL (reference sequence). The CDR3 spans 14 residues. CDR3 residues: CASSPRATNEKLFF. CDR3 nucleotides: TGTGCCAGCAGCCCCAGGGCAACTAATGAAAAACTGTTTTTT.

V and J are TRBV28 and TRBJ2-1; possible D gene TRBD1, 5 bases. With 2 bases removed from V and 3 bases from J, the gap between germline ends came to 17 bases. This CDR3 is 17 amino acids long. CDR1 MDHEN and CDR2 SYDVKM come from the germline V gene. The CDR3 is CASSLPVRVISYNEQFF. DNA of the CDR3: TGTGCCAGCAGTTTACCTGTCAGGGTAATTAGCTACAATGAGCAGTTCTTC.

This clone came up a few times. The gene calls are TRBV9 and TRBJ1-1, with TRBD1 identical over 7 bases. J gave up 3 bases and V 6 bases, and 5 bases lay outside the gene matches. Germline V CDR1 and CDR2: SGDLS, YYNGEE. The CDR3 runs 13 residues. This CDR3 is CASKGTVDTEAFF. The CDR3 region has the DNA TGTGCCAGCAAGGGGACAGTAGACACTGAAGCTTTCTTT. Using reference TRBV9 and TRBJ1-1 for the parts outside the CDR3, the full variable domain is DSGVTQTPKHLITATGQRVTLRCSPRSGDLSVYWYQQSLDQGLQFLIQYYNGEERAKGNILERFSAQQFPDLHSELNLSSLELGDSALYFCASKGTVDTEAFFGQGTRLTVV.

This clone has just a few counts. The chain's CDR3 is CASSPSSPHEQYF. The CDR3 DNA is TGTGCCAGCTCCCCTTCTAGCCCCCACGAGCAGTACTTC. The J gene is TRBJ2-7, the V gene TRBV18; TRBD2 is a possible D gene (5 bases). Germline lookup yields CDR1 KGHSH and CDR2 LQKENI. The CDR3 is 13 residues long. V was clipped by 6 bases and J by 5 bases, with 14 bases between them.

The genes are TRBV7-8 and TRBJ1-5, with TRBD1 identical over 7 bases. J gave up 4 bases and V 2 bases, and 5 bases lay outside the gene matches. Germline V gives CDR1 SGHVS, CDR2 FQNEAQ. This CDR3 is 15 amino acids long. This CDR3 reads CASSLLQGGNQPQHF. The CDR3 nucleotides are TGTGCCAGCAGCTTATTGCAGGGGGGAAATCAGCCCCAGCATTTT.

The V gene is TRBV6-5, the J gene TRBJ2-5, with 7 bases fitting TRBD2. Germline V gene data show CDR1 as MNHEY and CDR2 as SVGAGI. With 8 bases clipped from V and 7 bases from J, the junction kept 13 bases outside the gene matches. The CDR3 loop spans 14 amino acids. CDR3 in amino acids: CASLLMGSGGTQYF. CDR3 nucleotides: TGTGCCAGCTTACTCATGGGGTCGGGGGGGACCCAGTACTTC.

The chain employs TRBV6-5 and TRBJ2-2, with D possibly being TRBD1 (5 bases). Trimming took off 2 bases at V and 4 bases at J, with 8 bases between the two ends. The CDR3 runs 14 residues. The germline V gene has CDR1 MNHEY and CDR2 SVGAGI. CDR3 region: CASSYRGSTGELFF. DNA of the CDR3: TGTGCCAGCAGTTACAGGGGTTCCACCGGGGAGCTGTTTTTT.